Reported below is one T cell receptor beta chain. Its cognate antigen is unknown. Trimming cost V 7 bases and J 3 bases; bases outside gene matches: 10. This CDR3 spans 17 amino acids. The V gene's germline CDR1 is MNHNS and CDR2 SASEGT. Indicated time point: persistent/refractory GD, antithyroid drugs over 5 years with positive TRAb. The authors made the TCR library using RNA they extracted from PBMCs. Diagnosis followed American Thyroid Association guidelines for Graves' disease. This entry comes from a study of regulatory T cells in long-lasting Graves disease. Study-wide results and limits: Persistent Graves' patients had lower TCR diversity than newly diagnosed ones. Since the sample size was small, accuracy may have been reduced. Persistent disease preferred TRBV28, TRBJ1-2 and TRBJ2-5.

Construction of TCR beta libraries relied on iRepertoire HTBI primers and on Arm-PCR targeting CDR3 regions. MiXCR, run by TCRdb on the multiplex PCR reads, gives a single entry per CDR3 protein. The repertoire includes under 500,000 distinct CDR3 sequences, around 20% of them detected once, and under 9% sits in the top ten. The sequenced sample was peripheral blood mononuclear cells (PBMCs), obtained when the disease was refractory, from a patient treated with antithyroid drugs. The source is a female donor with Graves disease. The chain carries TRBV6-1 and TRBJ2-1, with 12 bases identical to TRBD2. The CDR3 DNA sequence: TGTGCCAGCACCGACCTCATGACTAGCGGGAGCTACAATGAGCAGTTCTTC. Encoded protein: CASTDLMTSGSYNEQFF.